Listed below are T cell receptor beta chains from one sample, sequenced in a study of CD8 T cells in Susac syndrome. TCRdb itself ran the immunoSEQ multiplex PCR reads through MiXCR, one entry per CDR3 protein. The repertoire holds about 100,000 distinct CDR3 sequences, with about 95% as singletons. Material: CD8+ T cells from PBMCs. The receptors here all came from a human donor with Susac syndrome. CDR3s include the opening cysteine and the closing phenylalanine or tryptophan. A D gene is named only where the DNA matches it firmly. Expanded clones are given a class, and other clones once, few, many or no size at all.

J gene	D gene	clone size	V gene	CDR3 DNA	CDR3 protein
TRBJ1-1	NA	NA	TRBV29-1	TGCAGCGTGCAGGGCGACACTGAAGCTTTCTTT	CSVQGDTEAFF
TRBJ2-7	TRBD1	NA	TRBV18	TGTGCCAGCTCAGGCGGACAGGTGGACGAGCAGTACTTC	CASSGGQVDEQYF
TRBJ2-7	TRBD2	NA	TRBV5-1	TGCGCCAGCAGGCCGGGACTAGCGGGATCGTACGAGCAGTACTTC	CASRPGLAGSYEQYF
TRBJ1-1	TRBD1	once	TRBV6-5	TGTGCCAGCGGACAGGGAAGGGCCCAAGCTTTCTTT	CASGQGRAQAFF
TRBJ1-5	NA	few	TRBV27	TGTGCCAGCAGTATAGGAGGGGGAAATCAGCCCCAGCATTTT	CASSIGGGNQPQHF
TRBJ2-1	NA	NA	TRBV9	TGTGCCAGCACCGTCGATACGAGCTCCTACAATGAGCAGTTCTTC	CASTVDTSSYNEQFF
TRBJ1-4	TRBD1	NA	TRBV11-2	TGTGCCAGCAGCTCCTACAGGGGGGACCGGGAAAAACTGTTTTTT	CASSSYRGDREKLFF
TRBJ2-7	TRBD1	once	TRBV18	TGTGCCAGCTCACCCCCCGGACAGGGGGCGGGAGAGCAGTACTTC	CASSPPGQGAGEQYF
TRBJ2-7	NA	NA	TRBV25-1	TGTGCCAGCAGTGAATATGGGGCTCCCTACGAGCAGTACTTC	CASSEYGAPYEQYF
TRBJ1-2	NA	once	TRBV12-3/TRBV12-4	TGTGCCAGCAGTCCGCCGAGCGATGGCTACACCTTC	CASSPPSDGYTF
TRBJ1-2	NA	NA	TRBV29-1	TGCAGCGTTCCAGGGAGAGATGGCTACACCTTC	CSVPGRDGYTF
TRBJ2-1	TRBD2	NA	TRBV9	TGTGCCAGCAGCGGTAGCGGGAGAACTTGGGATGAGCAGTTCTTC	CASSGSGRTWDEQFF
TRBJ2-7	NA	NA	TRBV12-3/TRBV12-4	TGTGCCAGCAGTTTGGGCCAGCGATATCCGTACGAGCAGTACTTC	CASSLGQRYPYEQYF
TRBJ1-1	NA	NA	TRBV27	TGTGCCAGCAGTTCGGGGGGGAAAGCTTTCTTT	CASSSGGKAFF
TRBJ2-7	NA	NA	TRBV4-1	TGCGCCAGCAGCCAAGAGGAGTATGGCGAGCAGTACTTC	CASSQEEYGEQYF
TRBJ1-4	TRBD1	NA	TRBV19	TGTGCCAGTAGCGGACAGGCCCACGAAAAACTGTTTTTT	CASSGQAHEKLFF
TRBJ2-1	NA	NA	TRBV20-1	TGCAGTGCCAGCTGGGGGCCTAGATCCAATGAGCAGTTCTTC	CSASWGPRSNEQFF
TRBJ2-3	TRBD2	NA	TRBV20-1	TGCAGTGCTAGCGGGGGGGCCTTAGATACGCAGTATTTT	CSASGGALDTQYF
TRBJ1-2	NA	NA	TRBV29-1	TGCAGCGTTGAAGACGGGGCGGGACACTACACCTTC	CSVEDGAGHYTF
TRBJ2-1	TRBD2	NA	TRBV4-1	TGCGCCAGCAGCCAAGAGGACGGACTAGCGGGGGAGCAGTTCTTC	CASSQEDGLAGEQFF
TRBJ2-6	NA	once	TRBV9	TGTGCCAGCAGCGTAGTGCTGGGAGGTGGGGCCAACGTCCTGACTTTC	CASSVVLGGGANVLTF
TRBJ2-7	TRBD2	NA	TRBV15	TGTGCCACCTCGGGGGGAAGCCCCTACGAGCAGTACTTC	CATSGGSPYEQYF
TRBJ1-2	NA	once	TRBV20-1	TGCAGTGTCCCCCCGCAGGGAAGCGGTGGCTACACCTTC	CSVPPQGSGGYTF